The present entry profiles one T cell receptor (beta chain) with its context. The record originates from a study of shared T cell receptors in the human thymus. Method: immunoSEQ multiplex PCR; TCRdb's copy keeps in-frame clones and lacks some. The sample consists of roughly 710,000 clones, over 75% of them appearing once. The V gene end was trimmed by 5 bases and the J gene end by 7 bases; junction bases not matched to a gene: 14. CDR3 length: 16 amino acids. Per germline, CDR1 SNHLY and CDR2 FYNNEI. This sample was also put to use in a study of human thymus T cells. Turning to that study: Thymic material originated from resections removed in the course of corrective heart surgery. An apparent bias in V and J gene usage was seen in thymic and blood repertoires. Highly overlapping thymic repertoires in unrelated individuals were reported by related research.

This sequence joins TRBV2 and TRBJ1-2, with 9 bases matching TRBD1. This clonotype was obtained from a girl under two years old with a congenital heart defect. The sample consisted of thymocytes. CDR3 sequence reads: CASSRENRGHESGYTF. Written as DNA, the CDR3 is TGTGCCAGCAGTCGAGAAAACAGGGGGCATGAGAGTGGCTACACCTTC. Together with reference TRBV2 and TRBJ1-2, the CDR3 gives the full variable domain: EPEVTQTPSHQVTQMGQEVILRCVPISNHLYFYWYRQILGQKVEFLVSFYNNEISEKSEIFDDQFSVERPDGSNFTLKIRSTKLEDSAMYFCASSRENRGHESGYTFGSGTRLTVV.